These 10 T cell receptor beta chains share one sample of origin, sequenced in a study of T cell responses to AZD1222 COVID-19 vaccine. The data were produced by immunoSEQ multiplex PCR, yet TCRdb's version contains in-frame clones alone and is incomplete. This sample has roughly 100,000 clones, with 90% found just once. Specimen: peripheral blood, collected 28 days after the second AZD1222 dose. The origin of the receptors is an adult who received the AZD1222 COVID-19 vaccine.

V is TRBV6-5 and J is TRBJ1-1; 8 nucleotides agree with TRBD1. Per the germline V gene, CDR1 is MNHEY and CDR2 is SVGAGI. There are 15 residues in the CDR3. J lost 4 bases, V lost 5 bases, and 9 bases had no gene match. The CDR3 DNA follows: TGTGCCAGCAGTCAGACAGGGGCGAGGGGCACTGAAGCTTTCTTT. It is translated as CASSQTGARGTEAFF.

The chain recombines TRBV4-1 with TRBJ1-5; no reliable D call. The CDR3 length is 14 residues. Germline assignment: CDR1 MGHRA and CDR2 YSYEKL. Trimming stripped 4 bases from V and 4 bases from J, with 11 bases between. DNA of the CDR3: TGCGCCAGCAGCCGTCAGAGGGATAATCAGCCCCAGCATTTT. This encodes CASSRQRDNQPQHF.

This clone was observed a handful of times. The chain carries TRBV4-2 and TRBJ1-5; D unclear. The CDR3 has 16 residues. Germline values: CDR1 LGHNA, CDR2 YNFKEQ. Deletions cut 1 base from V and 4 bases from J, with 14 bases between. The CDR3 nucleotides are TGTGCCAGCAGCCAAGTGCAAGGAGGAGGGAATCAGCCCCAGCATTTT. The encoded protein is CASSQVQGGGNQPQHF.

The chain carries TRBV12-3 or TRBV12-4 and TRBJ1-1; D is undetermined. Trimming pared 3 bases from V and 2 bases from J, leaving 1 base between. The CDR3 covers 11 residues. CDR3 bases: TGTGCCAGCAGTTTCAACACTGAAGCTTTCTTT. Translation gives CASSFNTEAFF.

This clone occurred once. The CDR3 bases are TGTGCCACCGCGAGGAGGACACAGGGGAGGAATTCACCCCTCCACTTT. Protein product: CATARRTQGRNSPLHF. This chain connects TRBV15 to TRBJ1-6; the match to TRBD1 covers 7 bases. J lost 7 bases, V lost 8 bases, and 14 bases had no gene match. CDR3 length: 16 amino acids. The V gene's germline CDR1 is LNHNV and CDR2 YYDKDF (reference sequence).

The gene calls are TRBV30 and TRBJ2-2; 10 nucleotides match TRBD2. Germline lookup yields CDR1 GTSNPN and CDR2 SVGIG (reference sequence). This CDR3 has 14 amino acids. V shed 5 bases and J 6 bases; nucleotides not matched to a gene: 6. The CDR3 spells CAWQPGLASGELFF. CDR3 nucleotide sequence: TGTGCCTGGCAACCGGGACTAGCGTCCGGGGAGCTGTTTTTT.

This chain connects TRBV18 to TRBJ2-7, with a possible D match to TRBD2 (5 bases). Germline values: CDR1 KGHSH, CDR2 LQKENI. V lost 1 base and J 2 bases, leaving 15 bases between the germline ends. The CDR3 contains 16 residues. CDR3 amino acids: CASSPLGERATYEQYF. The CDR3 nucleotides are TGTGCCAGCTCACCACTTGGAGAGAGGGCCACCTACGAGCAGTACTTC.

This chain connects TRBV19 to TRBJ1-1; possible D gene TRBD1, 6 bases. Trimming removed 7 bases at V and 1 base at J, with 16 bases between. Germline V gene sequence: CDR1 LNHDA, CDR2 SQIVND (reference sequence). CDR3 length: 15 amino acids. The CDR3 coding sequence is TGTGCCAGTAAAGATTGGGACACAAGGAACACTGAAGCTTTCTTT. Amino acids: CASKDWDTRNTEAFF.

The chain couples TRBV3-1 (or the pseudogene TRBV3-2) to TRBJ1-1, with D hard to call. Germline CDR1 is LGHDT and CDR2 is YNNKEL (reference sequence). CDR3 size: 16 residues. V was shortened by 0 bases and J by 1 base, with 12 bases between the two germline ends. The CDR3 is CASSQDGFNGNTEAFF. DNA for the CDR3: TGTGCCAGCAGCCAAGATGGATTCAACGGGAACACTGAAGCTTTCTTT.

This chain links TRBV7-8 with TRBJ2-7; maybe TRBD1 (5 bases). The germline V gene has CDR1 SGHVS and CDR2 FQNEAQ. CDR3 length: 15 residues. V shed 7 bases and J shed 3 bases, with 19 bases lying between them. For the CDR3, the DNA is TGTGCCAGCACCATTACCCTCCGACAGAACTACGAGCAGTACTTC. Amino acid sequence: CASTITLRQNYEQYF.